The 24 T cell receptor beta chains below were found in one sample sequenced in a study of post-analysis software for immune sequencing data. Whole-study findings and limits: Patients showed TRBV5-6, TRBV5-1 and TRBV20-1 among a handful of TRBV segments more frequent than in controls.

Antigens for these TCRs are unknown. Included in the TCR beta cDNA libraries were unique molecular identifiers. TCRdb re-called the PCR reads through MiXCR, storing one row per CDR3 protein. The profile shows about 460,000 distinct CDR3 sequences, under 55% of them singletons. Specimen: blood. Receptors originate from a girl aged 10 to 17 with multiple sclerosis.

This clonotype was counted between two and nine times. The chain combines TRBV6-1 with TRBJ2-1; TRBD1 might be the D (7 bases). This CDR3 has 15 residues. The V gene lost 2 bases and the J gene lost 4 bases, with 12 bases spanning the gap. Germline V CDR1 and CDR2: MNHNS, SASEGT. CDR3 in amino acids: CASSEQGGYYNEQFF. The CDR3, as DNA: TGTGCCAGCAGTGAACAGGGGGGATATTACAATGAGCAGTTCTTC.

This clonotype was picked up one time. With a much larger clone just one base away, this may be a read error. The rearrangement joins TRBV18 to TRBJ1-4; D is unclear. CDR3 length: 15 residues. In germline, CDR1 is KGHSH, CDR2 LQKENI. This chain's CDR3 is CASSPRGQANKKLFF. The CDR3 nucleotides are TGTGCCAGCTCACCAAGAGGGCAAGCTAATAAAAAACTGTTTTTT.

Here the CDR3 reads CASSETRRGGYTF. CDR3 nucleotides: TGTGCCAGCAGTGAAACCCGACGGGGGGGCTACACCTTC. This chain connects TRBV2 to TRBJ1-2; possible D gene TRBD1, 5 bases. The ends were cut back, 2 bases at V and 8 bases at J, with 12 bases in the middle. The CDR3 totals 13 residues. Germline loops: CDR1 SNHLY, CDR2 FYNNEI. Full variable domain (remainder filled in from reference TRBV2 and TRBJ1-2): EPEVTQTPSHQVTQMGQEVILRCVPISNHLYFYWYRQILGQKVEFLVSFYNNEISEKSEIFDDQFSVERPDGSNFTLKIRSTKLEDSAMYFCASSETRRGGYTFGSGTRLTVV.

The genes are TRBV29-1 and TRBJ2-1, with D unclear. Germline values: CDR1 SQVTM, CDR2 ANQGSEA. V shed 4 bases and J shed 3 bases, with 7 bases lying between them. The CDR3 covers 12 residues. DNA for the CDR3: TGCAGCGTTGGTGAGTACTACAATGAGCAGTTCTTC. This encodes CSVGEYYNEQFF.

In this sample, this clonotype turned up many times. The chain joins TRBV18 to TRBJ2-7, with 10 bases that match TRBD1. The CDR3 is made up of 16 amino acids. Germline V gives CDR1 KGHSH, CDR2 LQKENI. With V trimmed by 0 bases and J by 3 bases, 5 bases remained unmatched. CDR3 region: CASSPPGTGVLYEQYF. The CDR3 bases are TGTGCCAGCTCACCACCCGGGACAGGGGTCCTCTACGAGCAGTACTTC.

The chain has TRBV20-1 and TRBJ1-5; D uncertain. The length of the CDR3 is 15 residues. V gave up 3 bases and J gave up 3 bases, with 15 bases separating them. CDR1 DFQATT and CDR2 SNEGSKA come from the germline V gene (reference sequence). DNA for the CDR3: TGCAGTGCTAGGGAGACCGGAACCTTCAATCAGCCCCAGCATTTT. Its protein product is CSARETGTFNQPQHF.

The V gene is TRBV3-1, the J gene TRBJ2-5, with TRBD2 matching over 13 bases. V gave up 1 base and J gave up 5 bases; unmatched junction bases: 7. CDR3 size: 17 residues. Germline-derived CDR1 and CDR2 are LGHDT and YNNKEL (reference sequence). CDR3 residues: CASSQGTSGRGRETQYF. CDR3 DNA sequence: TGTGCCAGCAGCCAAGGGACTAGCGGGAGAGGTAGGGAGACCCAGTACTTC.

This clonotype was observed a few times. The J gene is TRBJ1-2, the V gene TRBV28; D not certain. V lost 4 bases and J 2 bases, leaving 11 bases between the germline ends. In germline, CDR1 is MDHEN, CDR2 SYDVKM. This CDR3 spans 14 amino acids. The CDR3 spells CASSSRTKNYGYTF. The CDR3 DNA is TGTGCCAGCAGTTCACGAACCAAAAACTATGGCTACACCTTC.

This chain uses TRBV6-5 with TRBJ2-6; maybe TRBD1 (5 bases). Germline values: CDR1 MNHEY, CDR2 SVGAGI. The V gene lost 4 bases and the J gene lost 0 bases, with 16 bases spanning the gap. The CDR3 length is 18 residues. In nucleotides, the CDR3 is TGTGCCAGCAGTTCCCAGCAGGGCCTTAGCTCTGGGGCCAACGTCCTGACTTTC. Protein: CASSSQQGLSSGANVLTF.

In this sample, this clonotype turned up a few times. The rearrangement uses TRBV5-1 and TRBJ1-4; D not certain. Germline V gene data show CDR1 as SGHRS and CDR2 as YFSETQ. The CDR3 spans 13 residues. V was cut by 1 base and J by 7 bases, with 8 bases left in between. The CDR3 here is CASSLKGGEKLFF. The CDR3 coding sequence is TGCGCCAGCAGCTTGAAGGGTGGTGAAAAACTGTTTTTT.

The chain has TRBV4-1 and TRBJ2-1; D unclear. V dropped 1 base and J dropped 3 bases, with 13 bases sitting between them. The CDR3 contains 16 residues. In germline, CDR1 is MGHRA, CDR2 YSYEKL. Written as DNA, the CDR3 is TGCGCCAGCAGCCAAGCAGCCAGGCCCCGCTACAATGAGCAGTTCTTC. Translating gives CASSQAARPRYNEQFF.

The chain has TRBV12-3 or TRBV12-4 and TRBJ1-2; 9 bases fit TRBD1. This CDR3 contains 14 residues. V shed 3 bases, J shed 5 bases, and the junction held 4 bases outside the gene matches. CDR3 amino acids: CASSFGDRAYGYTF. The CDR3 DNA is TGTGCCAGCAGTTTCGGGGACAGGGCTTATGGCTACACCTTC.

Only a few counts were recorded for this clonotype. The chain recombines TRBV27 with TRBJ2-7, with D possibly being TRBD1 (5 bases). The ends were cut back, 6 bases at V and 0 bases at J, with 18 bases in the middle. The CDR3 is made up of 16 amino acids. Germline CDR1 reads MNHEY; CDR2 reads SMNVEV (reference sequence). CDR3 sequence reads: CASSLRAGQSSYEQYF. In DNA, the CDR3 is TGTGCCAGCAGCCTCAGGGCAGGCCAGAGCTCCTACGAGCAGTACTTC.

There are a few counts of this clonotype. This chain connects TRBV20-1 to TRBJ2-7; 8 nucleotides agree with TRBD1. The CDR3 length is 13 residues. CDR1 DFQATT and CDR2 SNEGSKA come from the germline V gene (reference sequence). After removal of 3 bases from V and 3 bases from J, the junction contained 4 bases not matched to a gene. The CDR3 DNA is TGCAGTGCTAGGGACAGGGAACACTACGAGCAGTACTTC. It yields the protein CSARDREHYEQYF.

In this sample, this clonotype turned up a few times. The chain carries TRBV29-1 and TRBJ1-2; D possibly corresponds to TRBD1 (5 bases). Trimming cost V 6 bases and J 4 bases, with 24 bases left between them. CDR3 length equals 16 residues. CDR1 is SQVTM and CDR2 is ANQGSEA in the germline V gene. The CDR3 loop is CSVSGATGADLYGYTF. In DNA, the CDR3 is TGCAGCGTCAGTGGGGCAACCGGGGCTGACCTCTATGGCTACACCTTC.

This clonotype was seen more than once but under ten times. This rearrangement joins TRBV12-3 or TRBV12-4 to TRBJ2-1; D remains ambiguous. The V and J ends lost 0 bases and 3 bases respectively, with 9 bases between them. The CDR3 extends over 15 amino acids. The CDR3 nucleotides are TGTGCCAGCAGTTTAGCGAGGAGTGGCTACAATGAGCAGTTCTTC. Translation gives CASSLARSGYNEQFF.

V gene TRBV20-1 combines with J gene TRBJ2-3; TRBD2 aligns across 9 bases. The CDR3 has 18 residues. Germline CDR1 DFQATT, CDR2 SNEGSKA (reference sequence). Losses at the gene ends were 0 bases for V and 1 base for J; bases not matched to a gene: 11. The CDR3: CSARDWSSGVMGTDTQYF. The CDR3 nucleotides read TGCAGTGCTAGAGATTGGTCTAGCGGGGTTATGGGCACAGATACGCAGTATTTT.

V usage is TRBV28 and J usage is TRBJ2-3; 8 nucleotides agree with TRBD2. The trim removed 1 base at V and 4 bases at J, leaving 4 bases unmatched. CDR1 and CDR2 (germline): MDHEN, SYDVKM. There are 15 residues in the CDR3. The CDR3 nucleotides are TGTGCCAGCAGTTTATCGGGAGGGGGAGCAGATACGCAGTATTTT. It yields the protein CASSLSGGGADTQYF.

This chain links TRBV5-1 with TRBJ2-7; tentatively, D is TRBD1 (5 bases). The V gene's germline CDR1 is SGHRS and CDR2 YFSETQ. This CDR3 has 14 amino acids. V was trimmed by 2 bases and J by 4 bases, leaving 13 bases between them. The CDR3 loop reads CASSLGRVEYEQYF. In DNA, the CDR3 is TGCGCCAGCAGCTTAGGCAGGGTGGAGTACGAGCAGTACTTC.

The rearrangement links TRBV12-3 or TRBV12-4 to TRBJ2-3; 10 bases map to TRBD2. This CDR3 region has 16 residues. V was pared by 1 base and J by 4 bases, with 5 bases of the junction left unmatched. This CDR3 reads CASSLVLAGVPDTQYF. In DNA, the CDR3 is TGTGCCAGCAGTTTAGTTCTAGCGGGAGTTCCAGATACGCAGTATTTT.

The chain links TRBV7-2 to TRBJ2-5; 7 nucleotides agree with TRBD2. Trimming at V came to 7 bases and at J to 3 bases, leaving 8 bases not matched to a gene. The CDR3 runs to 14 residues. Germline V gene sequence: CDR1 SGHTA, CDR2 FQGNSA. CDR3 sequence: CASNFRDYEETQYF. In nucleotides, the CDR3 is TGTGCCAGCAACTTCAGGGACTATGAAGAGACCCAGTACTTC.

This clonotype came up a few times. V and J are TRBV27 and TRBJ2-4, with D uncertain. The DNA end is a closer match to TRBJ2-7, so the J assignment may be wrong. The germline gives CDR1 MNHEY, CDR2 SMNVEV (reference sequence). The CDR3 is 12 amino acids. For the CDR3, the DNA is TGTGCCAGCGGACCCCTGGGTTACGAGCAGTACTTC. This gives the protein CASGPLGYEQYF.

The CDR3 protein is CASSKRITKRNQPQHF. CDR3 bases: TGTGCCAGCAGCAAAAGGATAACCAAGCGCAATCAGCCCCAGCATTTT. The chain is built from TRBV21-1 and TRBJ1-5. TRBV21-1 is designated a pseudogene. This CDR3 region has 16 residues.

This clonotype was counted between two and nine times. The V and J genes are TRBV10-3 and TRBJ2-1, with D possibly being TRBD2 (6 bases). This CDR3 comprises 15 residues. V gave up 6 bases and J gave up 4 bases, with 16 bases separating them. CDR1 and CDR2 (germline): ENHRY, SYGVKD. CDR3 in DNA: TGTGCCATCAGCCCGCTAGCGACCTTATACAATGAGCAGTTCTTC. Translated: CAISPLATLYNEQFF.